The entry below gives a single TCR beta chain sequence along with its context. The germline CDR1 and CDR2 sequences are MDHEN and SYDVKM. The CDR3 extends over 17 amino acids. Trimming removed 5 bases from V and 0 bases from J, with 17 bases in between. The naive CD8 population came from CD45RO-negative cells selected for CCR7, without terminally differentiated effector memory CD45RA+ cells. Here immunoSEQ multiplex PCR was the method, and the copy in TCRdb shows in-frame clones only, minus some. The table has a few million clones, approximately 92% seen once. The data were taken from a study of shared clonotypes between healthy human individuals.

The material sequenced was naive CD8+ T cells from PBMCs. This receptor was obtained from a man younger than 35 in good health. Some clones in this sample may be carry-over from other donors' samples. The chain links TRBV28 to TRBJ1-5; maybe TRBD1 (5 bases). In nucleotides, the CDR3 is TGTGCCAGCAGTCCCCCGGGACTAGCTAATAGCAATCAGCCCCAGCATTTT. Protein sequence: CASSPPGLANSNQPQHF. Full variable domain (outside the CDR3, taken from reference TRBV28 and TRBJ1-5): DVKVTQSSRYLVKRTGEKVFLECVQDMDHENMFWYRQDPGLGLRLIYFSYDVKMKEKGDIPEGYSVSREKKERFSLILESASTNQTSMYLCASSPPGLANSNQPQHFGDGTRLSIL.